This entry lists 9 T cell receptor beta chains sequenced from one sample in a study of graft-versus-host responses after intestinal transplantation. TCRdb's copy holds only in-frame clones and misses some; the assay was immunoSEQ multiplex PCR. Among about 57,000 clones, around 90% were seen once, and the ten largest hold approximately 1.5%. The input for sequencing was PBMCs, taken 26 days after transplant. These receptors were obtained from a human patient who received an intestinal transplant, so some T cells may come from the graft donor.

The V and J genes are TRBV7-6 and TRBJ1-4, with 9 bases matching TRBD1. The germline V gene has CDR1 SGHVS and CDR2 FNYEAQ. This CDR3 has 16 amino acids. V trimming: 7 bases; J trimming: 7 bases; junction bases outside the gene matches: 13. The CDR3 is CASTPKTGTGSEKLFF. CDR3 DNA sequence: TGTGCCAGCACCCCTAAAACCGGGACAGGGAGTGAAAAACTGTTTTTT.

This rearrangement joins TRBV28 to TRBJ1-2; a weak D match, TRBD1 (6 bases). Trimming took off 4 bases at V and 8 bases at J, with 11 bases between the two ends. CDR1 is MDHEN, CDR2 SYDVKM, per germline. CDR3 length: 12 amino acids. The CDR3, as DNA: TGTGCCAGCAGTTCAGGGGAAGAAGGCTACACCTTC. Protein product: CASSSGEEGYTF.

The chain joins TRBV10-3 to TRBJ2-5; possibly TRBD1 for D (6 bases). Germline V gene lookup returns CDR1 ENHRY and CDR2 SYGVKD. The length of the CDR3 is 13 residues. The V end lost 5 bases, the J end lost 3 bases, and 10 bases lay between the germline ends. Written as DNA, the CDR3 is TGTGCCATCAGTCCCCGGGACAAAGAGACCCAGTACTTC. Translated, it gives CAISPRDKETQYF.

This chain joins TRBV7-3 and TRBJ1-2; TRBD1 matches at 7 bases. The CDR3 contains 15 residues. V trimming: 5 bases; J trimming: 4 bases; junction bases outside the gene matches: 10. Germline V gene data show CDR1 as SGHTA and CDR2 as FQGTGA. CDR3 bases: TGTGCCAGCAGCCTCGGACAGGACACCCGCTATGGCTACACCTTC. Translation gives CASSLGQDTRYGYTF. Complete variable domain (other parts from reference TRBV7-3 and TRBJ1-2): GAGVSQTPSNKVTEKGKYVELRCDPISGHTALYWYRQSLGQGPEFLIYFQGTGAADDSGLPNDRFFAVRPEGSVSTLKIQRTERGDSAVYLCASSLGQDTRYGYTFGSGTRLTVV.

This clone has only a few counts. The DNA for the CDR3 is TGTGCCAGCAGTTACCCAGCGGGGGGGTTTTTCAATGAGCAGTTCTTC. Protein: CASSYPAGGFFNEQFF. V gene TRBV6-6 combines with J gene TRBJ2-1; 10 bases align to TRBD2. Losses at the gene ends were 2 bases for V and 6 bases for J; bases not matched to a gene: 7. CDR3 size: 16 residues. CDR1 is MNHNY, CDR2 SVGAGI, per germline (reference sequence).

The CDR3 region is CASSLYMNTEAFF. CDR3 bases: TGTGCCAGCAGCCTTTACATGAACACTGAAGCTTTCTTT. This chain uses TRBV11-2 with TRBJ1-1, with D unclear. The V end lost 5 bases, the J end lost 0 bases, and 7 bases lay between the germline ends. Germline V lookup: CDR1 SGHAT, CDR2 FQNNGV. This CDR3 region has 13 residues. The variable domain in full, with the rest retrieved from reference TRBV11-2 and TRBJ1-1, is EAGVAQSPRYKIIEKRQSVAFWCNPISGHATLYWYQQILGQGPKLLIQFQNNGVVDDSQLPKDRFSAERLKGVDSTLKIQPAKLEDSAVYLCASSLYMNTEAFFGQGTRLTVV.

The CDR3 region is CASSLLGDQPQHF. The CDR3 nucleotides are TGTGCCAGCAGTTTACTAGGGGATCAGCCCCAGCATTTT. The chain joins TRBV28 to TRBJ1-5, with D tentatively TRBD1 (5 bases). The germline CDR1 and CDR2 sequences are MDHEN and SYDVKM. V gave up 2 bases and J gave up 5 bases, with 7 bases separating them. This CDR3 comprises 13 residues.

The chain uses TRBV5-4 and TRBJ2-1; D is ambiguous. The CDR3 is 11 amino acids. In germline, CDR1 is SGHNT, CDR2 YYREEE (reference sequence). The V end was cut by 4 bases, the J end by 5 bases, with 4 bases between. CDR3 loop: CASSLNNEQFF. CDR3 nucleotide sequence: TGTGCCAGCAGCCTAAACAATGAGCAGTTCTTC. Full variable domain (remainder filled in from reference TRBV5-4 and TRBJ2-1): ETGVTQSPTHLIKTRGQQVTLRCSSQSGHNTVSWYQQALGQGPQFIFQYYREEENGRGNFPPRFSGLQFPNYSSELNVNALELDDSALYLCASSLNNEQFFGPGTRLTVL.

A single count supports this clone. This sequence joins TRBV27 and TRBJ2-3; no clear D. V gave up 0 bases and J gave up 3 bases, with 13 bases separating them. The germline V gene has CDR1 MNHEY and CDR2 SMNVEV (reference sequence). The CDR3 extends over 16 amino acids. The CDR3 here is CASSLSLGVQTDTQYF. For the CDR3, the DNA is TGTGCCAGCAGTTTATCATTAGGAGTTCAGACAGATACGCAGTATTTT.